This passage covers 31 T cell receptor beta chains from one sample sequenced in a study of shared clonotypes between healthy human individuals. The protocol was immunoSEQ multiplex PCR, while the TCRdb copy is restricted to in-frame clones and leaves out a portion. The table lists some 2.1 million clones, 90% to 95% of them singletons, with under 2% in the top ten. Terminally differentiated effector memory CD45RA+ cells were left out of the naive CD8 fraction, which was CD45RO-negative and positively selected for CCR7. Sample: naive CD8+ T cells from PBMCs. All receptors come from a man younger than 30 in good health. Some clones in this sample may be carry-over from other donors' samples.

V gene TRBV28 combines with J gene TRBJ2-3; possibly TRBD1 for D (5 bases). Trimming left V 4 bases short and J 2 bases short, with 16 bases between. Germline V gene data show CDR1 as MDHEN and CDR2 as SYDVKM. CDR3 length: 16 amino acids. CDR3 amino acids: CASSSRQTSLTDTQYF. The CDR3 nucleotides are TGTGCCAGCAGTTCCCGACAGACCTCTCTCACAGATACGCAGTATTTT.

This clone was picked up many times. The chain has TRBV5-1 and TRBJ2-7; 9 positions agree with TRBD1. The germline CDR1 and CDR2 sequences are SGHRS and YFSETQ. V was pared by 5 bases and J by 7 bases, with 10 bases of the junction left unmatched. The CDR3 totals 14 residues. As DNA, the CDR3 is TGCGCCAGCAGGTGGGGGACAGGGCGTGAGGAGCAGTACTTC. The encoded protein is CASRWGTGREEQYF.

A note on this clone: The same CDR3 is also encoded by other DNA sequences in this sample. This sequence joins TRBV19 and TRBJ2-1; D perhaps matches TRBD2 (5 bases). The CDR3 consists of 15 residues. Trimming stripped 1 base from V and 1 base from J, with 8 bases between. In germline, CDR1 is LNHDA, CDR2 SQIVND (reference sequence). CDR3 in DNA: TGTGCCAGTAGTATAGGTGGGAGATCCTACAATGAGCAGTTCTTC. As protein: CASSIGGRSYNEQFF.

This clone was seen only once. Other DNA variants within this sample encode the same CDR3. The J gene is TRBJ1-2, the V gene TRBV4-1, with D possibly matching TRBD1 (5 bases). CDR3 size: 11 residues. The V end was cut by 4 bases, the J end by 7 bases, with 7 bases between. Germline V gene sequence: CDR1 MGHRA, CDR2 YSYEKL. CDR3 nucleotide sequence: TGCGCCAGCAGCCCCGGGGCTGGCTACACCTTC. Translating it yields CASSPGAGYTF.

The chain couples TRBV10-1 to TRBJ2-1, with D hard to call. The V gene lost 4 bases and the J gene lost 8 bases, with 15 bases spanning the gap. This CDR3 spans 14 amino acids. Germline-derived CDR1 and CDR2 are WNHNN and SYGVQD (reference sequence). CDR3 sequence reads: CASSAYNYVDEQFF. CDR3 sequence (DNA): TGCGCCAGCAGTGCCTATAATTACGTCGATGAGCAGTTCTTC.

The chain has TRBV28 and TRBJ2-3; D might be TRBD1 or TRBD2, each matching 6 bases. Trimming took 10 bases from V and 5 from J, leaving 22 bases between them. This CDR3 has 15 residues. Germline-derived CDR1 and CDR2 are MDHEN and SYDVKM. CDR3 in DNA: TGTGCCATCACCCCTGGGGGCGGGATTGTAGATACGCAGTATTTT. As protein: CAITPGGGIVDTQYF.

The V and J genes are TRBV5-8 and TRBJ1-2, with no clear D. Germline V CDR1 and CDR2: SGHTS, YDEGEE. The ends were cut back, 2 bases at V and 2 bases at J, with 13 bases in the middle. This CDR3 contains 15 residues. CDR3 amino acids: CASSFLRQPNYGYTF. The CDR3 DNA sequence: TGTGCCAGCAGCTTTCTGAGACAACCAAACTATGGCTACACCTTC.

With respect to this clone: This sample also contains other DNA sequences that code for the same CDR3. The genes are TRBV4-3 and TRBJ2-1; 7 bases line up with TRBD2. This CDR3 is built from 16 residues. The germline V gene encodes CDR1 LGHNA and CDR2 YSLEER. V was clipped by 3 bases and J by 0 bases; unmatched bases: 5. This CDR3 reads CASSQSSGSSYNEQFF. As DNA, the CDR3 is TGCGCCAGCAGCCAGTCTAGCGGTAGCTCCTACAATGAGCAGTTCTTC.

This chain connects TRBV19 to TRBJ2-5, with D perhaps TRBD1 or TRBD2 (5 bases each). The CDR3 sequence is 13 residues long. The ends were cut back, 8 bases at V and 1 base at J, with 11 bases in the middle. CDR1 is LNHDA and CDR2 is SQIVND in the germline V gene (reference sequence). CDR3 sequence (DNA): TGTGCCAGTGGAGGACACGCCCAAGAGACCCAGTACTTC. It is translated as CASGGHAQETQYF.

V is TRBV15 and J is TRBJ1-1; weak D call: TRBD1 (6 bases). V shed 10 bases and J shed 8 bases, with 14 bases lying between them. The CDR3 is 11 residues long. Germline CDR1 and CDR2: LNHNV and YYDKDF (reference sequence). The CDR3 coding sequence is TGTGCCATCATGCGGGGGGCCGAAGCTTTCTTT. Translating gives CAIMRGAEAFF.

V is TRBV30 and J is TRBJ2-3, with D perhaps matching TRBD1 (5 bases). With 8 bases removed from V and 0 bases from J, the gap between germline ends came to 15 bases. Germline V gene sequence: CDR1 GTSNPN, CDR2 SVGIG (reference sequence). The CDR3 length is 14 residues. The CDR3 is CAHNGASSTDTQYF. CDR3 sequence (DNA): TGTGCCCACAATGGGGCATCTAGCACAGATACGCAGTATTTT.

J is TRBJ2-7 and V is TRBV4-3, with D tentatively TRBD1 (5 bases). The V and J ends lost 2 bases and 2 bases respectively, with 13 bases between them. The germline CDR1 and CDR2 sequences are LGHNA and YSLEER. The CDR3 runs 15 residues. The CDR3: CASSQLQGTAYEQYF. The CDR3 nucleotides read TGCGCCAGCAGCCAACTCCAGGGCACAGCCTACGAGCAGTACTTC.

This chain links TRBV2 with TRBJ2-7; 11 nucleotides match TRBD2. The CDR3 spans 15 residues. The ends lost 5 bases at V and 0 bases at J; junction bases unmatched: 3. CDR1 SNHLY and CDR2 FYNNEI come from the germline V gene. The CDR3 bases are TGTGCCAGCAGTCAGGGACTAGCGGCCTCCTACGAGCAGTACTTC. Translating it yields CASSQGLAASYEQYF.

The chain combines TRBV6-1 with TRBJ2-1; a weak D match, TRBD2 (6 bases). Germline assignment: CDR1 MNHNS and CDR2 SASEGT. Deletions cut 10 bases from V and 14 bases from J, with 18 bases between. The CDR3 totals 11 residues. CDR3 coding DNA: TGTGCCACCATACACGGCGGGGTGGAGTTCTTC. Protein product: CATIHGGVEFF.

This clone was counted once. The chain recombines TRBV6-6 with TRBJ1-2; a possible D gene is TRBD1 (5 bases). V was clipped by 5 bases and J by 6 bases, with 19 bases between them. Per the germline V gene, CDR1 is MNHNY and CDR2 is SVGAGI (reference sequence). CDR3 size: 15 residues. The CDR3 sequence: CASSAGRETIHGYTF. DNA for the CDR3: TGTGCCAGCAGTGCGGGCAGGGAGACTATCCATGGCTACACCTTC.

This rearrangement joins TRBV14 to TRBJ2-3, with a tentative D call TRBD2 (6 bases). Germline V gives CDR1 SGHDN, CDR2 FVKESK. The CDR3 consists of 18 residues. With 0 bases removed from V and 2 bases from J, the gap between germline ends came to 18 bases. CDR3 DNA: TGTGCCAGCAGCCAAGAGTGGGGCTTGCGGGGACCCACAGATACGCAGTATTTT. It specifies CASSQEWGLRGPTDTQYF.

The genes are TRBV5-1 and TRBJ2-5; a possible D gene is TRBD2 (6 bases). The length of the CDR3 is 15 residues. Per germline, CDR1 SGHRS and CDR2 YFSETQ. With 3 bases removed from V and 0 bases from J, the gap between germline ends came to 12 bases. CDR3 residues: CASSWSPGDQETQYF. The DNA of the CDR3 is TGCGCCAGCAGCTGGAGTCCGGGAGACCAAGAGACCCAGTACTTC.

V usage is TRBV28 and J usage is TRBJ2-5; perhaps TRBD2 as D (5 bases). Germline loops: CDR1 MDHEN, CDR2 SYDVKM. The ends were cut back, 2 bases at V and 7 bases at J, with 8 bases in the middle. The CDR3 sequence is 12 residues long. CDR3 amino acids: CASSLPRGTQYF. The CDR3 DNA follows: TGTGCCAGCAGTTTACCCCGGGGGACCCAGTACTTC.

In this sample, this clone turned up once. The CDR3 region is CASSFNQLMNTEAFF. The CDR3 DNA sequence: TGTGCCAGCAGTTTTAATCAACTTATGAACACTGAAGCTTTCTTT. The chain has TRBV28 and TRBJ1-1; D gene ambiguous. Germline V lookup: CDR1 MDHEN, CDR2 SYDVKM. The CDR3 loop spans 15 amino acids. V was shortened by 3 bases and J by 0 bases, with 11 bases between the two germline ends. The entire variable domain, with the rest obtained from reference TRBV28 and TRBJ1-1, is as follows: DVKVTQSSRYLVKRTGEKVFLECVQDMDHENMFWYRQDPGLGLRLIYFSYDVKMKEKGDIPEGYSVSREKKERFSLILESASTNQTSMYLCASSFNQLMNTEAFFGQGTRLTVV.

This clone was counted between two and nine times. The chain has TRBV5-1 and TRBJ1-1, with TRBD1 identical over 8 bases. The CDR3 extends over 15 amino acids. Losses at the gene ends were 4 bases for V and 4 bases for J; bases not matched to a gene: 9. Germline CDR1 is SGHRS and CDR2 is YFSETQ. CDR3 sequence: CASSVTGAEGTEAFF. DNA for the CDR3: TGCGCCAGCAGCGTGACAGGGGCGGAGGGCACTGAAGCTTTCTTT. Complete variable domain (other parts from reference TRBV5-1 and TRBJ1-1): KAGVTQTPRYLIKTRGQQVTLSCSPISGHRSVSWYQQTPGQGLQFLFEYFSETQRNKGNFPGRFSGRQFSNSRSEMNVSTLELGDSALYLCASSVTGAEGTEAFFGQGTRLTVV.

The rearrangement links TRBV28 to TRBJ1-5, with TRBD1 as a possible D gene (6 bases). The CDR3 contains 14 residues. The V end was cut by 1 base, the J end by 7 bases, with 11 bases between. Germline V gene sequence: CDR1 MDHEN, CDR2 SYDVKM. As DNA, the CDR3 is TGTGCCAGCAGTTTATCAGGGGCGATCCAGCCCCAGCATTTT. It is translated as CASSLSGAIQPQHF.

With regard to this clone: This sample also contains other DNA sequences that code for the same CDR3. This chain uses TRBV19 with TRBJ2-7; a weak D match, TRBD1 (6 bases). Per the germline V gene, CDR1 is LNHDA and CDR2 is SQIVND (reference sequence). Between the trimmed V and J ends, which lost 9 bases and 2 bases, there was a span of 11 bases. This CDR3 contains 12 residues. The chain's CDR3 is CASRDTAYEQYF. In DNA, the CDR3 is TGTGCCAGCAGGGACACAGCCTACGAGCAGTACTTC.

Regarding this clone: Other DNA variants within this sample encode the same CDR3. V usage is TRBV6-6 and J usage is TRBJ2-7, with D possibly being TRBD1 (6 bases). V dropped 2 bases and J dropped 5 bases, with 7 bases sitting between them. Germline CDR1 is MNHNY and CDR2 is SVGAGI (reference sequence). The CDR3 extends over 12 amino acids. CDR3 loop: CASSYAGDEQYF. The CDR3, as DNA: TGTGCCAGCAGTTACGCAGGGGACGAGCAGTACTTC.

This clone was seen a handful of times. The CDR3 protein is CASSFRYTEAFF. Written as DNA, the CDR3 is TGTGCCAGCAGCTTTAGGTACACTGAAGCTTTCTTT. V gene TRBV13 combines with J gene TRBJ1-1; D gene uncertain. This CDR3 spans 12 amino acids. Germline-derived CDR1 and CDR2 are PRHDT and FYEKMQ (reference sequence). V was cut by 3 bases and J by 3 bases, with 5 bases left in between.

The V call is TRBV19, the J call TRBJ2-7; D is ambiguous. This CDR3 spans 14 amino acids. V lost 4 bases and J 4 bases, leaving 14 bases between the germline ends. Germline CDR1 reads LNHDA; CDR2 reads SQIVND (reference sequence). The CDR3 coding sequence is TGTGCCAGTAGTAGCGAGGCCATTGATTACGAGCAGTACTTC. Translated: CASSSEAIDYEQYF.

The rearrangement links TRBV4-2 to TRBJ2-4; 11 nucleotides align to TRBD2. Germline V gene sequence: CDR1 LGHNA, CDR2 YNFKEQ. This CDR3 is 20 amino acids long. V was clipped by 1 base and J by 2 bases; unmatched bases: 13. CDR3 DNA: TGTGCCAGCAGCCAAGGAACCGGGACTAGCGGAGCATGGACCAAAAACATTCAGTACTTC. This codes for CASSQGTGTSGAWTKNIQYF.

The rearrangement uses TRBV6-1 and TRBJ1-2; TRBD1 aligns across 7 bases. Germline CDR1 MNHNS, CDR2 SASEGT. V lost 6 bases, J lost 8 bases, and 9 bases stayed unmatched. This CDR3 comprises 13 residues. CDR3: CASRAQGHPGYTF. The CDR3 region has the DNA TGTGCCAGCAGGGCACAGGGGCACCCGGGCTACACCTTC.

As concerns this clone: The junction departs from the called germline gene at one end, perhaps through a read error. The chain recombines TRBV4-3 with TRBJ2-2; the D is unclear. Germline assignment: CDR1 LGHNA and CDR2 YSLEER. The CDR3 consists of 17 residues. The CDR3 bases are TGCGCCAGCAGCCAAAATACCAGGACCATGAACGCCGGGGAGCTGTTTTTT. Amino acids: CASSQNTRTMNAGELFF.

The chain couples TRBV7-8 to TRBJ2-7; D is possibly TRBD2 (6 bases). Trimming stripped 1 base from V and 0 bases from J, with 19 bases between. Germline CDR1 reads SGHVS; CDR2 reads FQNEAQ. CDR3 length: 18 amino acids. CDR3 bases: TGTGCCAGCAGCTTAGGAATGTGGGGGGACTTTTCCTCCTACGAGCAGTACTTC. It specifies CASSLGMWGDFSSYEQYF. The full variable domain, rest sourced from reference TRBV7-8 and TRBJ2-7, is GAGVSQSPRYKVAKRGQDVALRCDPISGHVSLFWYQQALGQGPEFLTYFQNEAQLDKSGLPSDRFFAERPEGSVSTLKIQRTQQEDSAVYLCASSLGMWGDFSSYEQYFGPGTRLTVT.

This clone was recorded a few times. V is TRBV6-1 and J is TRBJ1-5, with TRBD1 matching over 8 bases. V lost 6 bases and J lost 3; bases outside the gene matches: 4. Germline V gene sequence: CDR1 MNHNS, CDR2 SASEGT. The CDR3 is made up of 14 amino acids. CDR3 coding DNA: TGTGCCAGCAGGCGGACAGGGTACAATCAGCCCCAGCATTTT. It is translated as CASRRTGYNQPQHF.

This clone was detected once. The chain has TRBV27 and TRBJ2-7; tentatively, D is TRBD1 or TRBD2 (6 bases each). V was trimmed by 0 bases and J by 1 base, leaving 13 bases between them. CDR3 size: 16 residues. The germline gives CDR1 MNHEY, CDR2 SMNVEV (reference sequence). In nucleotides, the CDR3 is TGTGCCAGCAGTTTATCGAAGGGGGGCGTTTCCTACGAGCAGTACTTC. Protein product: CASSLSKGGVSYEQYF.